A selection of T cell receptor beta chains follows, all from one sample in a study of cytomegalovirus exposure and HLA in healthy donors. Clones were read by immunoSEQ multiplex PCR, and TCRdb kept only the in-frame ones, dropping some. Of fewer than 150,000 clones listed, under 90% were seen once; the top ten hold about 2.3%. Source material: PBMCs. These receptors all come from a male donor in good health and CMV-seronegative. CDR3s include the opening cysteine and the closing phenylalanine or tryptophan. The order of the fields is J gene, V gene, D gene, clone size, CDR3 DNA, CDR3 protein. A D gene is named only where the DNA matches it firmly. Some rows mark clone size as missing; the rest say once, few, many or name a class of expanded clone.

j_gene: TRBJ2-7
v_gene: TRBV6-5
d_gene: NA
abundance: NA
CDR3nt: TGTGCCAGCCACGGGTTAGGGGTCCGCGAGCAGTACTTC
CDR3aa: CASHGLGVREQYF

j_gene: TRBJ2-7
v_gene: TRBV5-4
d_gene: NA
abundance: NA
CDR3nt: TGTGCCAGCAGCGGGGTCGGGAGAGGGTCCTACGAGCAGTACTTC
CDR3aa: CASSGVGRGSYEQYF

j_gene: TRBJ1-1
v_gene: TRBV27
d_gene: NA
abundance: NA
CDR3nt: TGTGCCAGCAGTCTCCAGGGCGGTGAAGCTTTCTTT
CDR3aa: CASSLQGGEAFF

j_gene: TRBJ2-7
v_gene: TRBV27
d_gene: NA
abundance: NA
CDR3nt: TGTGCCAGCAGTTCGCCCCTCTCCTACGAGCAGTACTTC
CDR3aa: CASSSPLSYEQYF

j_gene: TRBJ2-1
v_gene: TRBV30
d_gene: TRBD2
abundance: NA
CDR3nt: TGTGCCTGGATGCGTGGGACTAGCGTCAGCAATGAGCAGTTCTTC
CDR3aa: CAWMRGTSVSNEQFF

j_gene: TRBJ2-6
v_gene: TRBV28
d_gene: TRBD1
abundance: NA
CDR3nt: TGTGCCAGCAGCTCGGACAGGGAGAAGGCTGGGGCCAACGTCCTGACTTTC
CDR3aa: CASSSDREKAGANVLTF

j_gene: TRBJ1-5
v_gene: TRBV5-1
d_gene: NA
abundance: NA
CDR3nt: TGCGCCAGCAGCTTGGCCCCAGGGCTCAATCAGCCCCAGCATTTT
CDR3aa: CASSLAPGLNQPQHF

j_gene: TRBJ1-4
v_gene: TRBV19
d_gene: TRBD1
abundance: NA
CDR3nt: TGTGCCAGTGGCGGACAGGGTAAAGAAAAACTGTTTTTT
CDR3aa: CASGGQGKEKLFF

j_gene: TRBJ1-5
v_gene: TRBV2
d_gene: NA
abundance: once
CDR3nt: TGTGCCAGCAGTAGGACAGTAGATAGCAATCAGCCCCAGCATTTT
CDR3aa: CASSRTVDSNQPQHF

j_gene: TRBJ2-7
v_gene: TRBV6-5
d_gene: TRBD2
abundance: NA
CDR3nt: TGTGCCAGCAGCCCAGGACTAGCGGTGGCGTGGCAGTACTTC
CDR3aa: CASSPGLAVAWQYF

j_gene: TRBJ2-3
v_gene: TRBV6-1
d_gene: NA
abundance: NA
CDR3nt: TGTGCCAGCAGTGACCAGGGTGGCGCAGATACGCAGTATTTT
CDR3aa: CASSDQGGADTQYF

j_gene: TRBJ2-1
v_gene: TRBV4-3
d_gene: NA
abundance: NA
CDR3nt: TGCGCCAGCAGCCAGGAACTAGCGTTGGGGGGGCATGAGCAGTTCTTC
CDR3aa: CASSQELALGGHEQFF

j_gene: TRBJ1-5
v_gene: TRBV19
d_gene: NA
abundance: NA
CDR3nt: TGTGCCAGCCGAGGCGCGGCCCAGCATTTT
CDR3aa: CASRGAAQHF

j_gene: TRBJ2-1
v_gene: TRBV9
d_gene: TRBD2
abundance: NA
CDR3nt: TGTGCCAGCAGCGTGGGGACTAGCGGCCTGGGAGAGCAGTTCTTC
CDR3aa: CASSVGTSGLGEQFF

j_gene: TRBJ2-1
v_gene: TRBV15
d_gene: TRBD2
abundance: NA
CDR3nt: TGTGCCACCAGCCCCGGACTAGCGGGAGGTGAGCAGTTCTTC
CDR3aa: CATSPGLAGGEQFF

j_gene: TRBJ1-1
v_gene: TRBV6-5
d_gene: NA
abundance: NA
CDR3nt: TGTGCCAGCAGTTCCATAATCCCACGGGGGAACACTGAAGCTTTCTTT
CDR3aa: CASSSIIPRGNTEAFF

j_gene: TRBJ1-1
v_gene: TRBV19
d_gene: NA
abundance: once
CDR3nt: TGTGCCAGTAGTACGAGAGGTGAAGCTTTCTTT
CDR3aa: CASSTRGEAFF

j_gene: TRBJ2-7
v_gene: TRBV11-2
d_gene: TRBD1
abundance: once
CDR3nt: TGTGCCAGCAGCTTAGGTCCAGGGGGCGCGGGCGAGCAGTACTTC
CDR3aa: CASSLGPGGAGEQYF

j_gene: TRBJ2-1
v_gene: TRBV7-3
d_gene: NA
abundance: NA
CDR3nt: TGTGCCAGCAGCCAGGTGGGGACTCCCTCCTACAATGAGCAGTTCTTC
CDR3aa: CASSQVGTPSYNEQFF

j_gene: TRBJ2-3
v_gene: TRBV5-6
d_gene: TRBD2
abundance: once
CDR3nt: TGTGCCAGCAGCTTGGAACTAGCGGCTAGCACAGATACGCAGTATTTT
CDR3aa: CASSLELAASTDTQYF

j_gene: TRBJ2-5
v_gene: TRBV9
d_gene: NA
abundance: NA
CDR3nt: TGTGCCAGCAGTGACTCCGGGACACCTCAAGAGACCCAGTACTTC
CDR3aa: CASSDSGTPQETQYF

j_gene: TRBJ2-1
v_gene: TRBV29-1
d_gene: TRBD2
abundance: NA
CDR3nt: TGCAGCGTTGAACCAACTAGCGGGAATATCAATGAGCAGTTCTTC
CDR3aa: CSVEPTSGNINEQFF

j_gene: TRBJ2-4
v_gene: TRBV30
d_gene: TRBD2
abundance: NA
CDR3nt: TGTGCCTGGAGTTCTACTAGCGGGAGATTTGACATTCAGTACTTC
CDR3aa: CAWSSTSGRFDIQYF

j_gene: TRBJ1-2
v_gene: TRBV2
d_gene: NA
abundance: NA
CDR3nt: TGTGCCAGCAATAACAGGTTCCATGGCTACACCTTC
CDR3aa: CASNNRFHGYTF

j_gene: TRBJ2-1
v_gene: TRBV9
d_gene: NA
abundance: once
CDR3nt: TGTGCCAGCAGCCCGGCCGGGGCCTACAATGAGCAGTTCTTC
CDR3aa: CASSPAGAYNEQFF

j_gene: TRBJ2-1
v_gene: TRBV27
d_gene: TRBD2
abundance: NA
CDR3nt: TGTGCCAGCACTCCTACTAGCGGGTCTGACAATGAGCAGTTCTTC
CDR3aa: CASTPTSGSDNEQFF

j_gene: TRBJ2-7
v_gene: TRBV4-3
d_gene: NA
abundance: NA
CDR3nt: TGCGCCAGCAGCCTTGGACACACCGGCTCCTACGAGCAGTACTTC
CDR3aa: CASSLGHTGSYEQYF

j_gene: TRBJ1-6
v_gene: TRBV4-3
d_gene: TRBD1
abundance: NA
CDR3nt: TGCGCCAGCAGCCAAGGCGGGGGGGCCGGGACAGGAGACTCACCCCTCCACTTT
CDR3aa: CASSQGGGAGTGDSPLHF

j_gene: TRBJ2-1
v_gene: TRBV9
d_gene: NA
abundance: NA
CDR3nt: TGTGCCAGCAGCGTAGGTGCGGGTATGCCCTACAATGAGCAGTTCTTC
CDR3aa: CASSVGAGMPYNEQFF

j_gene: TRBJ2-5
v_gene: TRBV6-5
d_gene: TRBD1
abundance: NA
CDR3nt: TGTGCCAGCCGTTACGGACAGGAGGAGACCCAGTACTTC
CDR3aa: CASRYGQEETQYF

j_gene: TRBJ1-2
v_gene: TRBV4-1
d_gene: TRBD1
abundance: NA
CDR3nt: TGCGCCAGCAGCCAAGTGCCCAGGGGGCATCATGGCTACACCTTC
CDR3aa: CASSQVPRGHHGYTF

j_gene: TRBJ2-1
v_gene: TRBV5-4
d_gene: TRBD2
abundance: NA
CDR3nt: TGTGCCAGCAGCTTGGTGGGAGGGAATGAGCAGTTCTTC
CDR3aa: CASSLVGGNEQFF

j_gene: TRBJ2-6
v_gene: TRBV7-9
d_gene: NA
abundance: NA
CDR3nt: TGTGCCAGCAGCCCAGGGACACCGTCTGGGGCCAACGTCCTGACTTTC
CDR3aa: CASSPGTPSGANVLTF

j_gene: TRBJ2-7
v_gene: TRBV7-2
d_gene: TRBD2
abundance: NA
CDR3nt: TGTGCCACCGGGGGGGGACTAGCGGGGAGGGACGAGCAGTACTTC
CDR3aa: CATGGGLAGRDEQYF

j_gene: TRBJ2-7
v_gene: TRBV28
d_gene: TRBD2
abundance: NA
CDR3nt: TGTGCCAGCAGGCCCAGCGGGAGCTCCTACGAGCAGTACTTC
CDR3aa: CASRPSGSSYEQYF

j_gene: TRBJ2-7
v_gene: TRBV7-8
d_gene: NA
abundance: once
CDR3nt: TGTGCCAGCAGCTTTGAAGACTATCGGATCTACGAGCAGTACTTC
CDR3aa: CASSFEDYRIYEQYF

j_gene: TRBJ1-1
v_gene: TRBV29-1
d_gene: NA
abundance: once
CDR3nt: TGCAGCGTCCCCCGAAGCGGGTGGAACACTGAAGCTTTCTTT
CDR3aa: CSVPRSGWNTEAFF

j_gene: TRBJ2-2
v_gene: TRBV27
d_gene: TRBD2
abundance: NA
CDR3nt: TGTGCCAGCAGTTCCCTAGCGGTTTCCGGGGAGCTGTTTTTT
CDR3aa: CASSSLAVSGELFF

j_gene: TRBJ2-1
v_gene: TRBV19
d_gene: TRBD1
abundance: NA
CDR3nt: TGTGCCAGTAGTTATGCAGGGGGATCCTACAATGAGCAGTTCTTC
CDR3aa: CASSYAGGSYNEQFF

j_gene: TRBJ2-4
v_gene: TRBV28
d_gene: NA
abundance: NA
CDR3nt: TGTGCCAGCAGTTTGGCCGACATCAACATTCAGTACTTC
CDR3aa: CASSLADINIQYF

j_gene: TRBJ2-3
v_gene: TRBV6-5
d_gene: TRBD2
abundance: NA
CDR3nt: TGTGCCAGCAGTGGACTAGCGGGAGGGCCAGATACGCAGTATTTT
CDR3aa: CASSGLAGGPDTQYF

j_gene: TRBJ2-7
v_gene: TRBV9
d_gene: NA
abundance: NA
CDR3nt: TGTGCCAGCAGCGAGGGGGAATGGGGTTTCTACGAGCAGTACTTC
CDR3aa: CASSEGEWGFYEQYF

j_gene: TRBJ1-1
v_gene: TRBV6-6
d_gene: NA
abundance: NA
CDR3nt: TGTGCCAGCAGGCTTGACAGGAACACTGAAGCTTTCTTT
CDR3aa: CASRLDRNTEAFF

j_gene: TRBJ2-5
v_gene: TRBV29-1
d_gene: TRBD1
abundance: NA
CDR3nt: TGCAGCGTTGAACAAGACAGGGACGAAGAGACCCAGTACTTC
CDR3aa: CSVEQDRDEETQYF

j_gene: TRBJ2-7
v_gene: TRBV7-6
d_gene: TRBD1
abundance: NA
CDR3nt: TGTGCCAGCAGCGGACCGGGACAGGGTAACTTCAAGCAGTACTTC
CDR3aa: CASSGPGQGNFKQYF

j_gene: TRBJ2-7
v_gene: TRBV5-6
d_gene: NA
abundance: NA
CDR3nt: TGTGCCAGCAGCTTCCCGGGGGAGCACGAGCAGTACTTC
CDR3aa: CASSFPGEHEQYF

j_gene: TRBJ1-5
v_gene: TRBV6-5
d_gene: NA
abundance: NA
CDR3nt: TGTGCCAGCAGTTATAACAATCAGCCCCAGCATTTT
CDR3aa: CASSYNNQPQHF

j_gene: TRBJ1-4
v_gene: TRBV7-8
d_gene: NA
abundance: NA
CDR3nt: TGTGCCAGCAGCTTAAGTGGGACATTGAAGGAAAAACTGTTTTTT
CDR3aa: CASSLSGTLKEKLFF

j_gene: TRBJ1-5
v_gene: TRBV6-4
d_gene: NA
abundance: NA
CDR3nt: TGTGCCAGCAGTGTGTCTCGGGATCAGCCCCAGCATTTT
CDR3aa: CASSVSRDQPQHF

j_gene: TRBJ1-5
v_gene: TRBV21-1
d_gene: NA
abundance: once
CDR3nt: TGTGCCAGCAGCAAAGCGTGGACAGGCGATTATAGCAATCAGCCCCAGCATTTT
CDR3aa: CASSKAWTGDYSNQPQHF